These T cell receptor beta chains were read from a single sample in a study of response to subunit inactivated influenza vaccine. TCRdb passed the RT-PCR reads through MiXCR, listing each CDR3 protein once. The repertoire holds roughly 650,000 distinct CDR3 sequences, 12% to 15% seen once, with approximately 7.6% in the top ten. This specimen was PBMCs from blood, taken roughly 2 weeks before vaccination. The receptors were gathered from a man aged 45-65 years who received an inactivated influenza vaccine. Both conserved end residues are part of each CDR3. D genes are given only for firm matches. Rows give clone size only sometimes, using once, few, many, or a class for an expanded clone.

v_call,clone_size,d_call,j_call,cdr3_nt,cdr3_aa
TRBV15,-,-,TRBJ1-2,TGTGCCACCAGCAGAGGAGCTTACCGGGCCCCTACGGATGGCTACACCTTC,CATSRGAYRAPTDGYTF
TRBV4-2,-,TRBD1,TRBJ1-1,TGTGCCAGCAGCCAAGTCCCGGGACAGGTTCTGTACACTGAAGCTTTCTTT,CASSQVPGQVLYTEAFF
TRBV24-1,-,-,TRBJ2-3,TGTGCCACCAGTGACCAAGGGCCTTCTAGCACAGATACGCAGTATTTT,CATSDQGPSSTDTQYF
TRBV7-9,many,-,TRBJ2-1,TGTGCCAGCAGCAACAGAAACCAGGGAGAGGTGGTTGAGCAGTTCTTC,CASSNRNQGEVVEQFF
TRBV5-1,few,-,TRBJ2-2,TGCGCCAGCAGCGGAATAAGCACCGGGGAGCTGTTTTTT,CASSGISTGELFF
TRBV5-1,-,-,TRBJ2-3,TGCGCCAGCAGCCCCGAACGGGGCACAGATACGCAGTATTTT,CASSPERGTDTQYF
TRBV5-1,-,-,TRBJ1-1,TGCGCCAGCAGCTTGGGAGTCACCGAGAACACTGAAGCTTTCTTT,CASSLGVTENTEAFF
TRBV12-3/TRBV12-4,many,-,TRBJ2-1,TGTGCCAGCAGTTTCTTGTACAATGAGCAGTTCTTC,CASSFLYNEQFF
TRBV6-1,-,TRBD1,TRBJ1-5,TGTGCCAGCAGTAAGAGACAACAGGGGGGAAATCAGCCCCAGCATTTT,CASSKRQQGGNQPQHF
TRBV19,-,-,TRBJ1-5,TGTGCCAGTAGTAGACTCGGGACGGGCAATCAGCCCCAGCATTTT,CASSRLGTGNQPQHF
TRBV5-1,-,TRBD1,TRBJ1-2,TGCGCCAGCAGCTTGGCCGGGACAGCGCAAGCTAACTATGGCTACACCTTC,CASSLAGTAQANYGYTF
TRBV5-1,-,-,TRBJ2-7,TGCGCCAGCAGCTTGGACGTACCCTACGAGCAGTACTTC,CASSLDVPYEQYF
TRBV29-1,-,-,TRBJ2-3,TGCAGCGTTGCCGGCAAGGATACGCAGTATTTT,CSVAGKDTQYF
TRBV11-1,few,-,TRBJ2-1,TGTGCCAGCAGCTTAGGGCGTAGCGGAACTGTTGGGGCCTACAATGAGCAGTTCTTC,CASSLGRSGTVGAYNEQFF
TRBV10-3,-,-,TRBJ2-3,TGTGCCATCAGTTTAGCGAGGTTCACAGATACGCAGTATTTT,CAISLARFTDTQYF
TRBV20-1,-,TRBD2,TRBJ2-5,TGCAGTGCTAGAGATTTGCGCGGGAGGGCCGGTGAGACCCAGTACTTC,CSARDLRGRAGETQYF
TRBV4-3,-,-,TRBJ2-3,TGCGCCAGCAGCCAATCCTTTGAAGGTGGGGATACGCAGTATTTT,CASSQSFEGGDTQYF
TRBV5-1,few,TRBD1,TRBJ2-1,TGCGCCAGCAGCTTGGTTCAGGGGGCCGGCAATGAGCAGTTCTTC,CASSLVQGAGNEQFF
TRBV6-5,many,TRBD2,TRBJ2-7,TGTGCCAGCAGTTACTCGTACCAGCGGGGAGGGACCTACGAGCAGTACTTC,CASSYSYQRGGTYEQYF
TRBV7-9,many,-,TRBJ2-1,TGTGCCAGCAGCTTAGGATTTGTCGAGCGGTCCTACAATGAGCAGTTCTTC,CASSLGFVERSYNEQFF
TRBV10-3,few,TRBD2,TRBJ2-7,TGTGCCATCAGTGAGGGGGCTAGCGGGAGCTCCTACGAGCAGTACTTC,CAISEGASGSSYEQYF
TRBV6-1,-,-,TRBJ1-5,TGTGCCAGCAGTGACGGGCCGGTAATCAGTTCCCAGCATTTT,CASSDGPVISSQHF
TRBV20-1,many,-,TRBJ1-3,TGCAGTGCCGCTAATACCAGGATGGATGGAAACACCATATATTTT,CSAANTRMDGNTIYF
TRBV7-3,-,TRBD2,TRBJ2-2,TGTGCCAGCAGCTTAACTGGGACTAGCGGGACCGTCGGGGAGCTGTTTTTT,CASSLTGTSGTVGELFF
TRBV7-2,-,-,TRBJ1-4,TGTGCCAGCAGCCCTTCCCGCAGATTTAAGGAAAAACTGTTTTTT,CASSPSRRFKEKLFF
TRBV10-1,-,TRBD2,TRBJ2-7,TGCGCCAGCAGTGAGTTTTTGTCTAGCGGGCACTACGAGCAGTACTTC,CASSEFLSSGHYEQYF
TRBV12-3/TRBV12-4,many,-,TRBJ1-5,TGTGCCAGCAGCCTGGGTGGGCCCCAGCATTTT,CASSLGGPQHF
TRBV20-1,-,-,TRBJ2-7,TGCAGTGCTTACAGGGTTTCCTACGAGCAGTACTTC,CSAYRVSYEQYF
TRBV28,-,TRBD1,TRBJ2-1,TGTGCCAGCAGCTCCGGACAGGGGAGGGACAATGAGCAGTTTTTC,CASSSGQGRDNEQFF
TRBV20-1,-,-,TRBJ1-1,TGCAGTGCCCATAGTGGGCCCACTGAAGCTTTCTTT,CSAHSGPTEAFF
TRBV14,few,-,TRBJ1-2,TGTGCCAGCAGCCAAGGTACAGGGAAATATGGCTACACCTTC,CASSQGTGKYGYTF
TRBV20-1,-,TRBD2,TRBJ2-7,TGCAGTGCTAGTAGCCAGGGACTATACGAGCAGTACTTC,CSASSQGLYEQYF
TRBV20-1,-,TRBD1,TRBJ1-5,TGCAGTGCTAGAGAATTTGGACAGGGCCTTCAGCCCCAGCATTTT,CSAREFGQGLQPQHF
TRBV4-1,many,TRBD1,TRBJ1-5,TGCGCCAGCAGCCAAACGACAGGGGGTAGCAATCAGCCCCAGCATTTT,CASSQTTGGSNQPQHF
TRBV5-1,-,-,TRBJ2-7,TGCGCCAGCAGCTTGGCGGGGAGACACCCATACGAGCAGTACTTC,CASSLAGRHPYEQYF
TRBV20-1,few,-,TRBJ1-5,TGCAGTGCTAGAGTCGGGGCCCTCCGGGCTAATCAGCCCCAGCATTTT,CSARVGALRANQPQHF
TRBV7-9,-,-,TRBJ2-7,TGTGCCAGCAGCTCCTACGGCCTCGAGCAGTACTTC,CASSSYGLEQYF
TRBV10-3,-,-,TRBJ1-2,TGTGCCATCAGCGCTTACGAGCCCTTTAACTATGGCTACACCTTC,CAISAYEPFNYGYTF
TRBV7-2,-,-,TRBJ2-1,TGTGCCAGCAGCTTAATGGGTGGGCTAGCAGGGACGCAGTTCTTC,CASSLMGGLAGTQFF
TRBV29-1,-,-,TRBJ2-1,TGCAGCGTTACGACGAACCCCCCCCACAATGAGCAGTTCTTC,CSVTTNPPHNEQFF
TRBV24-1,many,-,TRBJ1-2,TGTGCCACCAGTGATCCTCACTCCCGTTATGGCTACACCTTC,CATSDPHSRYGYTF
TRBV13,-,TRBD2,TRBJ2-3,TGTGCCAGCAGCTTAGCCTTCGGGACTAGCTACACAGATACGCAGTATTTT,CASSLAFGTSYTDTQYF
TRBV11-3,-,TRBD1,TRBJ2-7,TGTGCCAGCAGCCTGACTTGGGACAGTCTATCCTACGAGCAGTACTTC,CASSLTWDSLSYEQYF
TRBV5-1,-,TRBD2,TRBJ2-2,TGCGCCAGCAGCCCCGGGACTAGCGGGGTCACCGGGGAGCTGTTTTTT,CASSPGTSGVTGELFF
TRBV6-2/TRBV6-3,few,TRBD1,TRBJ2-7,TGTGCCAGCAGTTCCTCAATGGACAGGGGCGAGCAGTACTTC,CASSSSMDRGEQYF
TRBV10-3,-,-,TRBJ2-3,TGTGCCATCGGTTCTAGCCTTAGCACAGATACGCAGTATTTT,CAIGSSLSTDTQYF
TRBV20-1,many,-,TRBJ1-5,TGCAGTGCTAGAGATCTGGCAGGGTGGGATCAGCCCCAGCATTTT,CSARDLAGWDQPQHF
TRBV9,-,TRBD1,TRBJ2-7,TGTGCCAGCAGCGGGACAGGGGGACACGAGCAGTACTTC,CASSGTGGHEQYF
TRBV18,few,TRBD2,TRBJ2-5,TGTGCCAGCTCACCCGTAGCGGGAATACAAGAGACCCAGTACTTC,CASSPVAGIQETQYF
TRBV20-1,-,-,TRBJ2-5,TGCAGTGCTAGAATCCCCCTCTACGCGGAAATACAAGAGACCCAGTACTTC,CSARIPLYAEIQETQYF
TRBV7-2,few,-,TRBJ2-1,TGTGCCAGCAGCTTTCTAGCTTTATCCTCCTACAATGAGCAGTTCTTC,CASSFLALSSYNEQFF
TRBV6-5,few,TRBD1,TRBJ2-1,TGTGCCAGCAGTTACTCGATGACGACAGGGTCGAGCTCCTACAATGAGCAGTTCTTC,CASSYSMTTGSSSYNEQFF
TRBV4-2,few,-,TRBJ2-5,TGTGCCAGCAGCCAAGACAGGGCTTTTGAGACCCAGTACTTC,CASSQDRAFETQYF
TRBV7-2,-,TRBD2,TRBJ2-7,TGTGCCAGCAGCTTAGTGGTGACTAGCGGCCTCGAGCAGTACTTC,CASSLVVTSGLEQYF
TRBV20-1,-,-,TRBJ1-6,TGCAGTGCTAGAGATGTCACAGTAAACGGTTCACCCCTCCACTTT,CSARDVTVNGSPLHF
TRBV9,few,TRBD2,TRBJ2-5,TGTGCCAGCAGCGGACCCTTAGCGGGACCTAGGGAGACCCAGTACTTC,CASSGPLAGPRETQYF
TRBV7-9,-,-,TRBJ1-2,TGTGCCAGCAGCAACCAGGACTATGGCTACACCTTC,CASSNQDYGYTF
TRBV20-1,few,-,TRBJ2-3,TGCAGTGCCACAGTAACAAACGCCGGGACTCGGGGCACAGATACGCAGTATTTT,CSATVTNAGTRGTDTQYF
TRBV28,-,TRBD1,TRBJ2-7,TGTGCCAGCAGACTAAGGGGACAGGGTAACGTTTTACGGACCTACGAGCAGTACTTC,CASRLRGQGNVLRTYEQYF
TRBV4-1,few,-,TRBJ2-5,TGCGCCAGCAGCCAAGATCGTAGGAACACTCCCAAAGAGACCCAGTACTTC,CASSQDRRNTPKETQYF